Listed below are T cell receptor beta chains from one sample, sequenced in a study of STAT5B mutations in CD4+ large granular lymphocyte leukemia. Sequencing used immunoSEQ multiplex PCR; TCRdb keeps in-frame clones, though not all of them. In the table there are about 33,000 clones, roughly 74% of which are singletons. The specimen sequenced was CD4+ T cells from blood buffy coats. The receptors were sampled from a human donor in good health. The CDR3 runs from the conserved cysteine through the conserved F or W. Each record gives: D gene, clone size, J gene, CDR3 length, V gene, CDR3 DNA, CDR3 protein. D genes are given only for firm matches. Expanded clones get a size class; other rows say once, few or many, or leave the size out.

. | . | TRBJ1-4 | 14 | TRBV28 | TGTGCCAGCAGTTCCGGATCAACTAATGAAAAACTGTTTTTT | CASSSGSTNEKLFF
. | . | TRBJ1-3 | 14 | TRBV9 | TGTGCCAGCAGCGCAACCCACTCTGGAAACACCATATATTTT | CASSATHSGNTIYF
TRBD2 | once | TRBJ2-1 | 15 | TRBV6-6 | TGTGCCAGCAGTTACTTGCGGGGGGGCCCTGATGAGCAGTTCTTC | CASSYLRGGPDEQFF
. | few | TRBJ1-1 | 13 | TRBV5-1 | TGCGCCAGCAGCTTAGTCAGTGACACTGAAGCTTTCTTT | CASSLVSDTEAFF
TRBD1 | few | TRBJ2-1 | 11 | TRBV30 | TGTGCCTGGAGCAGTGGGACAGGGCGGTTCTTC | CAWSSGTGRFF
TRBD1 | . | TRBJ1-1 | 12 | TRBV7-9 | TGTGCCAGCAGCTTACAACAGGGGTTATCTTTCTTT | CASSLQQGLSFF
. | . | TRBJ2-3 | 15 | TRBV5-1 | TGCGCCAGCAGCTTGGTGGGGTTAGAAGCAGATACGCAGTATTTT | CASSLVGLEADTQYF
TRBD2 | . | TRBJ2-7 | 15 | TRBV6-1 | TGTGCCAGCAGACACGGGCTAGCGGAGCCCTACGAGCAGTACTTC | CASRHGLAEPYEQYF
TRBD2 | . | TRBJ2-3 | 17 | TRBV4-3 | TGCGCCAGCAGCCACCATTTGACTAGCGGGAGCCCAGATACGCAGTATTTT | CASSHHLTSGSPDTQYF
. | . | TRBJ2-1 | 16 | TRBV5-1 | TGCGCCAGCAGCCGAGAAGGACAGCCGGCGACCAATGAGCAGTTCTTC | CASSREGQPATNEQFF
. | few | TRBJ2-6 | 11 | TRBV11-3 | TGTGCCAGCAGCCGAGGGGTTTGGGTGACTTTC | CASSRGVWVTF
TRBD2 | . | TRBJ2-7 | 16 | TRBV4-3 | TGCGCCAGCAGCCAAGATATAGCGGGAGGGGTCTACGAGCAGTACTTC | CASSQDIAGGVYEQYF
. | . | TRBJ1-1 | 14 | TRBV9 | TGTGCCAGCAGCGTAGCTACAGAGAACACTGAAGCTTTCTTT | CASSVATENTEAFF
TRBD1 | . | TRBJ2-7 | 12 | TRBV2 | TGTGCCAGCAGTAGACAGGGGGGTGTGCAGTACTTC | CASSRQGGVQYF
. | . | TRBJ1-4 | 13 | TRBV29-1 | TGCAGCGCCGAACGGGGGGGTGATGAAAAACTGTTTTTT | CSAERGGDEKLFF
TRBD1 | few | TRBJ2-5 | 14 | TRBV7-9 | TGTGCCAGCAGCGCCCGGACAGGGGGAGAGACCCAGTACTTC | CASSARTGGETQYF
TRBD1 | few | TRBJ2-7 | 16 | TRBV5-6 | TGTGCCAGCAGCTTGGTTCGACACAGGGGGCCCTACGAGCAGTACTTC | CASSLVRHRGPYEQYF
. | . | TRBJ1-2 | 13 | TRBV30 | TGTGCCTGGAGTGAATACAGGGTTGGTGGCTACACCTTC | CAWSEYRVGGYTF
. | . | TRBJ2-7 | 13 | TRBV6-1 | TGTGCCAGCAGATCCATACCCGACTACGAGCAGTACTTC | CASRSIPDYEQYF
. | . | TRBJ1-2 | 13 | TRBV29-1 | TGCAGCGTTGAAGAGCGTGGGGCCGGTGGCTACACCTTC | CSVEERGAGGYTF
. | . | TRBJ2-5 | 15 | TRBV19 | TGTGCCAGTAGTCGCACGGGTGAGGATGGAGAGACCCAGTACTTC | CASSRTGEDGETQYF
. | . | TRBJ1-6 | 15 | TRBV10-2 | TGCGCCAGCAGTTCAGGGTTCTCCTATAATTCACCCCTCCACTTT | CASSSGFSYNSPLHF
. | . | TRBJ1-1 | 15 | TRBV28 | TGTGCCAGCAGTTTAGCCAGCGGATTGGGCACTGAAGCTTTCTTT | CASSLASGLGTEAFF
. | . | TRBJ1-1 | 15 | TRBV11-3 | TGTGCCAGCAGCTTAGTTCGGGGATTTGGTACTGAAGCTTTCTTT | CASSLVRGFGTEAFF
. | . | TRBJ2-5 | 12 | TRBV6-6 | TGTGCCAGCAGTATTCAACTGGAGACCCAGTACTTC | CASSIQLETQYF
. | . | TRBJ1-2 | 14 | TRBV15 | TGTGCCACCAGCAGGTTCCCCCAGAGCTATGGCTACACCTTC | CATSRFPQSYGYTF
TRBD1 | once | TRBJ2-2 | 16 | TRBV7-6 | TGTGCCAGCAGCTTAGCAACAGGGGACCTCACCGGGGAGCTGTTTTTT | CASSLATGDLTGELFF
TRBD2 | . | TRBJ2-7 | 14 | TRBV28 | TGTGCCAGCAGCACGCCGGGACTAGCCTACGAGCAGTACTTC | CASSTPGLAYEQYF
TRBD1 | few | TRBJ1-6 | 18 | TRBV5-1 | TGCGCCAGCAGCTTGGGGAACAGGGGAAGCTCCTATAATTCACCCCTCCACTTT | CASSLGNRGSSYNSPLHF
. | . | TRBJ1-6 | 12 | TRBV30 | TGTGCCTGGCAACGGGGGGAGTCACCCCTCCACTTT | CAWQRGESPLHF
TRBD1 | . | TRBJ1-2 | 14 | TRBV5-6 | TGTGCCAGCAGCGCGACAGGGACTAACTATGGCTACACCTTC | CASSATGTNYGYTF
TRBD2 | . | TRBJ2-2 | 16 | TRBV10-1 | TGCGCCAGCAGTGAGTCGTGGACTAGCGGGACCGGGGAGCTGTTTTTT | CASSESWTSGTGELFF
TRBD2 | . | TRBJ2-1 | 16 | TRBV11-2 | TGTGCCAGCAGCTTATCCGGGACTAGGGCCTACAATGAGCAGTTCTTC | CASSLSGTRAYNEQFF
TRBD2 | . | TRBJ2-3 | 16 | TRBV4-1 | TGCGCCAGCAGCCAAGCCGGGACTAGCGGGAGAGATACGCAGTATTTT | CASSQAGTSGRDTQYF
. | . | TRBJ1-5 | 16 | TRBV5-1 | TGCGCCAGCAGCTTGGTCGGGGGAGCTAGCAATCAGCCCCAGCATTTT | CASSLVGGASNQPQHF
. | . | TRBJ1-1 | 14 | TRBV9 | TGTGCCAGCAGCGTCAGGGGCACGGGGACTGAAGCTTTCTTT | CASSVRGTGTEAFF
. | . | TRBJ1-3 | 17 | TRBV11-2 | TGTGCCAGCAGCTTAGCTCAAGGACGGCCCTCTGGAAACACCATATATTTT | CASSLAQGRPSGNTIYF
. | . | TRBJ2-3 | 14 | TRBV11-3 | TGTGCCAGCAGCTTCACAGGGAGCACAGATACGCAGTATTTT | CASSFTGSTDTQYF
. | . | TRBJ2-2 | 15 | TRBV30 | TGTGCCTGCCAATCCCCCGGGAGTATGGCCGGGGAGCTGTTTTTT | CACQSPGSMAGELFF
. | . | TRBJ1-2 | 15 | TRBV18 | TGTGCCAGCTCCCCCCAGGGCGCTTCTAACTATGGCTACACCTTC | CASSPQGASNYGYTF
. | . | TRBJ1-1 | 13 | TRBV6-5 | TGTGCCAGCACTCGGACAGCTAACACTGAAGCTTTCTTT | CASTRTANTEAFF
. | . | TRBJ1-4 | 12 | TRBV7-9 | TGTGCCAGCAGCTTGCTCGGGGAAAAACTGTTTTTT | CASSLLGEKLFF
TRBD1 | few | TRBJ1-5 | 19 | TRBV15 | TGTGCCACCAGCAGGACAGAGATGGGACCCAGGGGGTGGTTACAGCCCCAGCATTTT | CATSRTEMGPRGWLQPQHF
. | once | TRBJ1-5 | 17 | TRBV4-2 | TGTGCCAGCAGCCAAGATATCGGCAGGGGTAGGAGTCAGCCCCAGCATTTT | CASSQDIGRGRSQPQHF
. | . | TRBJ2-2 | 12 | TRBV7-9 | TGTGCCAGCCAGGGGGGAACCGGGGAGCTGTTTTTT | CASQGGTGELFF
TRBD1 | . | TRBJ2-2 | 16 | TRBV5-6 | TGTGCCAGCAGCTTGGGGGACAGGGTAGATACCGGGGAGCTGTTTTTT | CASSLGDRVDTGELFF
. | . | TRBJ1-6 | 17 | TRBV4-2 | TGTGCCAGCAGCCAAGATCTGACCGGATCCTATAATTCACCCCTCCACTTT | CASSQDLTGSYNSPLHF
. | . | TRBJ1-2 | 10 | TRBV15 | TGTGCCACCAGCACTTATGGCTACACCTTC | CATSTYGYTF
. | few | TRBJ2-2 | 12 | TRBV5-1 | TGCGCCAGCAGCTTGGAGGTCGGGGAGCTGTTTTTT | CASSLEVGELFF
. | . | TRBJ1-1 | 15 | TRBV7-2 | TGTGCCAGCAGCTCTCAAATGATAGCTAACACTGAAGCTTTCTTT | CASSSQMIANTEAFF
TRBD2 | . | TRBJ2-7 | 16 | TRBV2 | TGTGCCAGCATTCGGGGACTAGCGGGGGGCGCCTACGAGCAGTACTTC | CASIRGLAGGAYEQYF
. | . | TRBJ1-2 | 12 | TRBV5-6 | TGTGCCAGCAGCTTGGGTCCCTATGGCTACACCTTC | CASSLGPYGYTF
. | . | TRBJ2-6 | 14 | TRBV15 | TGTGCCACCCAAAGATCCTCTGGGGCCAACGTCCTGACTTTC | CATQRSSGANVLTF
. | . | TRBJ2-3 | 16 | TRBV28 | TGTGCCAGCAGTTTATTGGGTCGACAGAGCACAGATACGCAGTATTTT | CASSLLGRQSTDTQYF